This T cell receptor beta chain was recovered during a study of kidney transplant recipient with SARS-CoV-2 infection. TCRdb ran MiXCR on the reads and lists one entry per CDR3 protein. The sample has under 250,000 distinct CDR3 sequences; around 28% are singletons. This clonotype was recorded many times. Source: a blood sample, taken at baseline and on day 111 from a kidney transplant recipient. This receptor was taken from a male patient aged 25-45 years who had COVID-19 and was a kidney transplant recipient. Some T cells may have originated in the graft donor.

The CDR3 bases are TGTGCCAGCAGCCGGGACCGATGGATCGCAACTAATGAAAAACTGTTTTTT. It specifies CASSRDRWIATNEKLFF. The rearrangement joins TRBV2 to TRBJ1-4; D perhaps matches TRBD1 (5 bases). CDR3 length: 17 residues. Per germline, CDR1 SNHLY and CDR2 FYNNEI. The V gene lost 6 bases and the J gene lost 0 bases, with 17 bases spanning the gap.